This entry lists 9 T cell receptor beta chains sequenced from one sample in a study of blood T cells in healthy people across ages. The use of a sample-barcoded 5' primer and a J-beta primer mix characterized a second PCR of about 6 to 11 cycles. One entry per CDR3 protein results from TCRdb running MiXCR on the 5' RACE reads. This repertoire shows 1 million or so distinct CDR3 sequences, 45% found once; its top ten account for approximately 19%. The sample consisted of blood. The receptors were gathered from a woman aged 60 to 75 in good health.

The chain is built from TRBV3-1 and TRBJ1-1; possible D gene TRBD1, 5 bases. V lost 4 bases, J lost 4 bases, and 13 bases lay in between. The CDR3 is 14 amino acids. The germline CDR1 and CDR2 sequences are LGHDT and YNNKEL (reference sequence). The CDR3 nucleotides are TGTGCCAGCAGCCGGAGGGACGGAACCACTGAAGCTTTCTTT. The encoded protein is CASSRRDGTTEAFF. The full variable domain, its missing parts supplied by reference TRBV3-1 and TRBJ1-1, is DTAVSQTPKYLVTQMGNDKSIKCEQNLGHDTMYWYKQDSKKFLKIMFSYNNKELIINETVPNRFSPKSPDKAHLNLHINSLELGDSAVYFCASSRRDGTTEAFFGQGTRLTVV.

V and J are TRBV20-1 and TRBJ1-6; weak D call: TRBD1 (5 bases). Germline assignment: CDR1 DFQATT and CDR2 SNEGSKA (reference sequence). The ends were cut back, 0 bases at V and 8 bases at J, with 11 bases in the middle. The CDR3 is made up of 14 amino acids. Written as DNA, the CDR3 is TGCAGTGCTAGAGATGGCGGGGCGGATTCACCCCTCCACTTT. It specifies CSARDGGADSPLHF.

This clonotype came up once. This chain connects TRBV20-1 to TRBJ1-5, with TRBD1 matching 7 bases. The CDR3 spans 13 residues. V trimming: 1 base; J trimming: 4 bases; junction bases outside the gene matches: 1. The V gene's germline CDR1 is DFQATT and CDR2 SNEGSKA (reference sequence). CDR3 sequence (DNA): TGCAGTGCTAGAGCGGACAGGAATCAGCCCCAGCATTTT. It specifies CSARADRNQPQHF.

CDR3 in DNA: TGCGCCAGCAGCTTGGCCCTACAGGGACCTAATGAAAAACTGTTTTTT. Translating gives CASSLALQGPNEKLFF. This chain connects TRBV5-1 to TRBJ1-4; tentatively, D is TRBD1 (6 bases). Germline V CDR1 and CDR2: SGHRS, YFSETQ. V lost 0 bases to trimming and J lost 3 bases, with 12 bases between them. This CDR3 is 16 amino acids long.

This clonotype came up once. The V gene is TRBV28, the J gene TRBJ1-1; 9 bases fit TRBD1. The CDR3 totals 15 residues. The V and J ends lost 6 bases and 9 bases, in that order; junction bases with no gene match: 14. Germline lookup yields CDR1 MDHEN and CDR2 SYDVKM. The CDR3 DNA is TGTGCCAGCAGCTTAGGGACCGTGGGACAGGGCAAAGCTTTCTTT. Protein sequence: CASSLGTVGQGKAFF.

The V gene is TRBV24-1, the J gene TRBJ2-5; 11 nucleotides align to TRBD2. The CDR3 loop spans 16 amino acids. Germline lookup yields CDR1 KGHDR and CDR2 SFDVKD. Trimming took 3 bases from V and 3 from J; bases not matched to a gene: 5. The CDR3 is CATSDTTSGIEETQYF. DNA for the CDR3: TGTGCCACCAGTGATACGACTAGCGGGATCGAAGAGACCCAGTACTTC.

This clonotype was seen repeatedly, ten times or more. V is TRBV29-1 and J is TRBJ2-5; D is possibly TRBD1 or TRBD2 (6 bases each). From germline, CDR1 is SQVTM and CDR2 ANQGSEA. V lost 4 bases and J lost 4, with 13 bases in between. The CDR3 contains 13 residues. DNA of the CDR3: TGCAGCGTTGTTGAGGGGGGCACAGAGACCCAGTACTTC. Translated: CSVVEGGTETQYF.

This clonotype turned up a few times. The chain combines TRBV12-3 or TRBV12-4 with TRBJ1-1, with D hard to call. This CDR3 contains 11 residues. Trimming took off 3 bases at V and 10 bases at J, with 9 bases between the two ends. CDR3 loop: CASSFKLVAFF. CDR3 bases: TGTGCCAGCAGTTTTAAGCTTGTAGCTTTCTTT.

In its sample, this clonotype was seen a few times. The chain combines TRBV20-1 with TRBJ2-7, with TRBD2 matching 10 bases. Germline CDR1 reads DFQATT; CDR2 reads SNEGSKA (reference sequence). The CDR3 extends over 14 amino acids. Trimming removed 5 bases from V and 4 bases from J; junction bases left unmatched: 8. CDR3 sequence: CSAGALAGTYEQYF. CDR3 DNA: TGCAGTGCTGGCGCACTAGCGGGGACTTACGAGCAGTACTTC.